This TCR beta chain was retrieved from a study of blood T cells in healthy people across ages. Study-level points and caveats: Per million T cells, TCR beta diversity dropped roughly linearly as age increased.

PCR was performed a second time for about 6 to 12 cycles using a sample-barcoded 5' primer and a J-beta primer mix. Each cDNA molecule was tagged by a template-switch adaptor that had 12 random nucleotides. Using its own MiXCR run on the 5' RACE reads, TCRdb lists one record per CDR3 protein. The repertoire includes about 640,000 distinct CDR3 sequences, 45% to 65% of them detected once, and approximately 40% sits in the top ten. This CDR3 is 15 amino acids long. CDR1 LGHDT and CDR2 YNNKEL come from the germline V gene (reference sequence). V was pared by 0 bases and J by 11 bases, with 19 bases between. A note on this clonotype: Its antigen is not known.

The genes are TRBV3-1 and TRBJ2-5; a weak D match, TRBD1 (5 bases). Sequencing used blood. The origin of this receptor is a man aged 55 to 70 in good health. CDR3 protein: CASSQDQARASEQYF. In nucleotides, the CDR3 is TGTGCCAGCAGCCAAGATCAGGCCAGGGCCTCGGAGCAGTACTTC.